Listed here are 25 T cell receptor beta chains from one sample, sequenced in a study of CD8 T cells in ankylosing spondylitis listed by TCRdb under 2017. The protocol used for the library was 5' RACE. The sequencer listed for this sample is Illumina HiSeq 2500. TCRdb trimmed the raw reads at Q25, called clones with MiXCR and kept productive beta chains. One record per CDR3 amino acid sequence lists the most common genes and DNA. Here the sample has some 340,000 distinct CDR3 sequences; about 14% occur a single time. The top ten clonotypes cover around 0.99% of the sample. The source material was blood, either unsorted or a sorted T cell fraction (not recorded which). All receptors derive from a male donor with ankylosing spondylitis or in good health (not recorded which).

The rearrangement links TRBV3-1 to TRBJ1-5; no clear D. CDR1 and CDR2 from the germline V gene are LGHDT and YNNKEL (reference sequence). The length of the CDR3 is 15 residues. Trimming took 0 bases from V and 0 from J, leaving 6 bases between them. CDR3 nucleotides: TGTGCCAGCAGCCAAGATGCGAGTAGCAATCAGCCCCAGCATTTT. It codes for CASSQDASSNQPQHF.

The chain is built from TRBV15 and TRBJ2-1; 8 nucleotides align to TRBD2. The CDR3 runs 16 residues. CDR1 and CDR2 from the germline V gene are LNHNV and YYDKDF (reference sequence). With 1 base clipped from V and 1 base from J, the junction kept 3 bases outside the gene matches. The CDR3 loop is CATSRAQRGSYNEQFF. CDR3 coding DNA: TGTGCCACCAGCAGAGCCCAGCGGGGGTCCTACAATGAGCAGTTCTTC.

This chain connects TRBV5-1 to TRBJ2-3; the D gene is possibly TRBD2 (5 bases). Trimming took off 4 bases at V and 4 bases at J, with 16 bases between the two ends. The CDR3 covers 15 residues. Germline V gene data show CDR1 as SGHRS and CDR2 as YFSETQ. CDR3 sequence (DNA): TGCGCCAGCAGCCCCCGTGAGGGAAAAGCAGATACGCAGTATTTT. Its protein is CASSPREGKADTQYF.

In its sample, this clonotype was seen a few times. The rearrangement links TRBV16 to TRBJ2-7; a weak D match, TRBD1 (5 bases). Trimming pared 2 bases from V and 7 bases from J, leaving 15 bases between. The germline V gene encodes CDR1 KGHSY and CDR2 FQNENV. The CDR3 totals 14 residues. The CDR3 DNA reads TGTGCCAGCAGCCAAAGGGGCCTTAGGAGAGAGCAGTACTTC. This sequence encodes CASSQRGLRREQYF. The full variable domain, completed using reference TRBV16 and TRBJ2-7, is GEEVAQTPKHLVRGEGQKAKLYCAPIKGHSYVFWYQQVLKNEFKFLISFQNENVFDETGMPKERFSAKCLPNSPCSLEIQATKLEDSAVYFCASSQRGLRREQYFGPGTRLTVT.

On this clonotype: This could be a read error, since a much larger clone is one nucleotide away. Given the absence of the conserved phenylalanine or tryptophan at the CDR3 end, a read error is likely. This CDR3 is CASSFLRNTEAFL. CDR3 coding DNA: TGCGCCAGCAGCTTTTTGCGCAACACTGAAGCTTTCCTT. J is TRBJ1-1 and V is TRBV5-1; D gene unclear. Per the germline V gene, CDR1 is SGHRS and CDR2 is YFSETQ. Deletions cut 2 bases from V and 2 bases from J, with 7 bases between. The CDR3 totals 13 residues.

The J gene is TRBJ2-3, the V gene TRBV18; 7 bases match TRBD1. The CDR3 covers 17 residues. J lost 1 base, V lost 3 bases, and 10 bases had no gene match. CDR1 is KGHSH, CDR2 LQKENI, per germline. CDR3 protein: CASSPNYRGPGTDTQYF. CDR3 DNA sequence: TGTGCCAGCTCACCTAACTACAGGGGACCAGGCACAGATACGCAGTATTTT.

CDR3 DNA: TGCAGCGCGGGACAGGGAAACACTGAAGCTTTCTTT. Translating it yields CSAGQGNTEAFF. V and J are TRBV29-1 and TRBJ1-1; 9 positions match TRBD1. There are 12 residues in the CDR3. Trimming cost V 7 bases and J 2 bases; bases outside gene matches: 2. Germline V gene data show CDR1 as SQVTM and CDR2 as ANQGSEA.

V gene TRBV7-2 combines with J gene TRBJ2-2, with 8 bases matching TRBD1. CDR3 length: 15 amino acids. The V gene's germline CDR1 is SGHTA and CDR2 FQGNSA. J lost 5 bases, V lost 3 bases, and 5 bases had no gene match. In DNA, the CDR3 is TGTGCCAGCAGCTTGACAGGGGCAAAGACCGGGGAGCTGTTTTTT. Translation: CASSLTGAKTGELFF.

The sample holds many counts of this clonotype. The gene calls are TRBV5-1 and TRBJ2-3; D is perhaps TRBD1 (5 bases). V was trimmed by 7 bases and J by 6 bases, leaving 12 bases between them. CDR3 length: 12 amino acids. The germline V gene encodes CDR1 SGHRS and CDR2 YFSETQ. This CDR3 is CASWAGIDTQYF. CDR3 DNA sequence: TGCGCCAGCTGGGCAGGGATTGATACGCAGTATTTT.

The sample holds a few counts of this clonotype. The V gene is TRBV15, the J gene TRBJ1-5, with unresolved D. This CDR3 region has 12 residues. V lost 1 base and J lost 4, with 2 bases in between. The germline CDR1 and CDR2 sequences are LNHNV and YYDKDF (reference sequence). The CDR3: CATSRANQPQHF. The CDR3 DNA reads TGTGCCACCAGCAGAGCGAATCAGCCCCAGCATTTT.

This clonotype has only a few counts. The chain recombines TRBV20-1 with TRBJ2-7; a weak D match, TRBD2 (6 bases). The CDR3 runs 14 residues. CDR1 and CDR2 from the germline V gene are DFQATT and SNEGSKA (reference sequence). V was clipped by 0 bases and J by 1 base, with 10 bases between them. The CDR3 loop reads CSARDEGRSYEQYF. The DNA for the CDR3 is TGCAGTGCTAGAGATGAAGGGAGGTCCTACGAGCAGTACTTC.

The gene calls are TRBV20-1 and TRBJ2-5, with D possibly TRBD2 on 6 matching bases. The CDR3 has 12 amino acids. V was cut by 4 bases and J by 3 bases, with 9 bases left in between. Germline CDR1 and CDR2: DFQATT and SNEGSKA (reference sequence). DNA of the CDR3: TGCAGTGCTATGGGACTTGAAGAGACCCAGTACTTC. As protein: CSAMGLEETQYF.

This clonotype appeared a few times. The chain employs TRBV6-1 and TRBJ2-1; 9 bases are a match to TRBD1. This CDR3 spans 15 amino acids. The V and J ends lost 6 bases and 5 bases, in that order; junction bases with no gene match: 8. Germline V gene sequence: CDR1 MNHNS, CDR2 SASEGT. CDR3 bases: TGTGCCAGCAGGAAACCTAGGACAGGGGACAATGAGCAGTTCTTC. It translates to CASRKPRTGDNEQFF.

This clonotype was seen a handful of times. This chain links TRBV2 with TRBJ2-7; D remains unclear. With 5 bases removed from V and 3 bases from J, the gap between germline ends came to 8 bases. Germline V gene sequence: CDR1 SNHLY, CDR2 FYNNEI. This CDR3 is 12 amino acids long. CDR3 nucleotides: TGTGCCAGCAGTTTCGCGGACTACGAGCAGTACTTC. It encodes CASSFADYEQYF.

As regards this clonotype: One junction end does not reproduce the germline sequence, and a read error may be involved. The DNA for the CDR3 is TGTGCCAGCAGCATCGGGACTTCTCCTGACCAGGAGACCCAGTACTTC. Translating gives CASSIGTSPDQETQYF. The chain is built from TRBV5-6 and TRBJ2-5, with D possibly TRBD2 on 6 matching bases. This CDR3 spans 16 amino acids. Germline lookup yields CDR1 SGHDT and CDR2 YYEEEE.

This clonotype was seen ten or more times. This sequence joins TRBV2 and TRBJ1-5, with D possibly matching TRBD1 (5 bases). CDR1 and CDR2 from the germline V gene are SNHLY and FYNNEI. V was trimmed by 4 bases and J by 6 bases, leaving 13 bases between them. The CDR3 consists of 14 residues. The CDR3 loop is CASSGQGQVQPQHF. Here the CDR3 DNA reads TGTGCCAGCAGTGGCCAGGGCCAAGTTCAGCCCCAGCATTTT.

The rearrangement links TRBV2 to TRBJ1-1; 9 nucleotides agree with TRBD1. This CDR3 has 15 amino acids. With 6 bases clipped from V and 3 bases from J, the junction kept 8 bases outside the gene matches. The germline CDR1 and CDR2 sequences are SNHLY and FYNNEI. This chain's CDR3 is CASRPYRGPDTEAFF. CDR3 in DNA: TGTGCCAGCAGGCCCTACAGGGGGCCGGACACTGAAGCTTTCTTT.

The sample holds many counts of this clonotype. The chain employs TRBV12-3 or TRBV12-4 and TRBJ1-2, with a weak D call TRBD1 (6 bases). The germline V and J ends were trimmed by 6 bases and 8 bases, with 16 bases remaining between them. The CDR3 has 13 residues. CDR3 coding DNA: TGTGCCAGCAGCTACTTAATCAGGGGAGGCTACACCTTC. Its protein is CASSYLIRGGYTF.

The chain employs TRBV13 and TRBJ1-2, with D tentatively TRBD1 (6 bases). This CDR3 comprises 15 residues. The ends were cut back, 5 bases at V and 4 bases at J, with 17 bases in the middle. CDR1 is PRHDT, CDR2 FYEKMQ, per germline (reference sequence). The CDR3 spells CASSPSDSPFYGYTF. The CDR3, as DNA: TGTGCCAGCAGCCCTTCGGACAGTCCCTTCTATGGCTACACCTTC.

This clonotype was counted between two and nine times. The chain joins TRBV6-5 to TRBJ1-5, with TRBD1 matching over 10 bases. Unmatched junction bases numbered 4, after V lost 0 bases and J lost 5 bases. This CDR3 comprises 16 residues. Germline assignment: CDR1 MNHEY and CDR2 SVGAGI. The CDR3: CASSYSTGGRDQPQHF. CDR3 DNA: TGTGCCAGCAGTTACTCGACAGGGGGCCGAGATCAGCCCCAGCATTTT.

The sample holds a few counts of this clonotype. The chain uses TRBV19 and TRBJ2-3; D gene unclear. Trimming stripped 10 bases from V and 2 bases from J, with 19 bases between. CDR1 is LNHDA and CDR2 is SQIVND in the germline V gene (reference sequence). The CDR3 loop spans 15 amino acids. CDR3 sequence: CATARHSPITDTQYF. CDR3 sequence (DNA): TGTGCCACCGCCCGGCACTCCCCCATCACAGATACGCAGTATTTT.

The chain employs TRBV6-1 and TRBJ1-5, with 7 bases aligning to TRBD1. J was trimmed by 3 bases and V by 7 bases; bases with no gene match: 15. CDR1 is MNHNS and CDR2 is SASEGT in the germline V gene. The CDR3 totals 17 residues. The chain's CDR3 is CASIQPRQGSVNQPQHF. For the CDR3, the DNA is TGTGCCAGCATTCAACCCCGACAGGGAAGCGTCAATCAGCCCCAGCATTTT.

This clonotype was recorded only once. CDR3 amino acids: CASSQDLTLSTPRIYEQYF. Here the CDR3 DNA reads TGCGCCAGCAGCCAAGACCTTACCCTGAGCACCCCCAGGATCTACGAGCAGTACTTC. The rearrangement uses TRBV4-1 and TRBJ2-7; no clear D. Trimming took off 0 bases at V and 3 bases at J, with 24 bases between the two ends. This CDR3 has 19 amino acids. From germline, CDR1 is MGHRA and CDR2 YSYEKL.

The CDR3 here is CSARTLENEQFF. CDR3 coding DNA: TGCAGTGCTAGAACATTGGAAAATGAGCAGTTCTTC. This sequence joins TRBV20-1 and TRBJ2-1; D not certain. The V gene's germline CDR1 is DFQATT and CDR2 SNEGSKA (reference sequence). V was trimmed by 2 bases and J by 7 bases, leaving 9 bases between them. This CDR3 is 12 amino acids long.

This clonotype was seen a handful of times. The rearrangement links TRBV10-3 to TRBJ1-2, with TRBD1 matching 7 bases. The CDR3 is made up of 12 amino acids. Germline loops: CDR1 ENHRY, CDR2 SYGVKD. Trimming removed 8 bases from V and 3 bases from J; junction bases left unmatched: 3. The CDR3 DNA sequence: TGTGCCATCCGTGGGACAGACTATGGCTACACCTTC. Translated, it gives CAIRGTDYGYTF.